The present TCR beta chain was sequenced within a study of identifying expanded T cells in peripheral blood. Libraries were prepared by immunoSEQ multiplex PCR; TCRdb keeps only in-frame clonotypes and omits some of them. Of fewer than 130,000 clones in the sample, approximately 90% were seen once. Concerning this clone itself: As yet, its antigen is unknown.

General observations from the study: Across healthy donors, higher total template counts meant significantly greater approximately two-week count variance. Differentially abundant clones: 1 to 1.5 between replicates, about 15 at roughly 15 days, around 19 at four.

Germline V gene data show CDR1 as MNHEY and CDR2 as SVGAGI. This CDR3 is built from 10 residues. Trimming took off 5 bases at V and 10 bases at J, with 9 bases between the two ends. Collection occurred without any documented infections or immune events in donors. The sequenced sample consisted of blood. This clonotype was obtained from a person aged 18-70 years in good health. This chain connects TRBV6-5 to TRBJ2-7; D may be TRBD1 (6 bases). The CDR3 coding sequence is TGTGCCAGCAGTGGGACACGACAGTACTTC. This translates into CASSGTRQYF.